This section outlines one T cell receptor beta chain sequence together with its context. Its antigen remains unknown. Germline CDR1 SGHTA, CDR2 FQGNSA. CDR3 length: 11 residues. The entry originates in a study of CXCR3-negative and CXCR3-positive naive CD8 T cells. Study at large: Per library, roughly 1.6 +/- 0.3 million reads; approximately 150 million TRB reads overall.

UMI labels and 5' RACE were used to prepare the TRB cDNA libraries. From the 5' RACE reads, TCRdb lists one entry per CDR3 protein and no DNA. Its listing shows 130,000 or so distinct CDR3 sequences. Notes on the study in general: Similar TRBV-TRBJ gene usage was seen in naive CXCR3-negative and CXCR3-positive cells, but not in memory cells.

Source material: naive CXCR3- CD8+ T cells from blood. The sample's subset: CD45RO-CCR7+CD27+CD95- naive CD8+ T cells lacking CXCR3 (TNR3-). The J gene is TRBJ2-5, the V gene TRBV7-2; the D call from TCRdb, TRBD1, cannot be confirmed without DNA. The clonotype was recovered from a human donor in good health. Some clones in this sample may be carry-over from other donors' samples. The CDR3 protein is CASSPRETQYF.